This T cell receptor (beta chain) came from a study of shared clonotypes between healthy human individuals. Findings of the study overall: Relative to memory subsets, naive subsets generally showed larger estimated richness. Naive CD4 clonotypes were shared across a few donors at about 5.2%. Only a few donors were included, so the genetic and exposure-history diversity represented was limited.

In regard to this clone: Its specificity is not known.

Germline assignment: CDR1 SGDLS and CDR2 YYNGEE. V was shortened by 0 bases and J by 8 bases, with 11 bases between the two germline ends. This CDR3 contains 13 residues. An assay was performed, and its level was deep. The repertoire was sequenced with immunoSEQ multiplex PCR; TCRdb's copy has only in-frame clones and lacks some. Here the sample spans some 2.3 million clones, 93% being singletons. The sequencing sample was made of naive CD4+ T cells from PBMCs. As for subset: CD45RA+ positively selected. This clonotype was obtained from a man aged 18 to 35 in good health. Some clones in this sample may be carry-over from other donors' samples. The chain employs TRBV9 and TRBJ1-1; D ambiguous. CDR3 region: CASSVDGRSEAFF. The CDR3 coding sequence is TGTGCCAGCAGCGTAGATGGCAGGTCCGAAGCTTTCTTT.